This record looks at one T cell receptor (beta chain) sequence and its context. There are a few counts of this clone. It has no known antigen specificity. No base-level quality is on record; no much larger clone is a single base apart. The immunoSEQ Assay, a bias-controlled multiplex PCR, was used to amplify TCRbeta CDR3 regions from genomic DNA. On the authors' methods: The number of nucleated cells in each sample was estimated from the amplification of reference gene primers within the assay. To quantify the absolute abundance of each unique TCRbeta CDR3 rearrangement, sequence reads were collapsed and filtered. For each sample, productive Simpson clonality was calculated as the square root of Simpson's diversity index across productive rearrangements. TCRdb stores this immuneACCESS table with in-frame sequences only. Part of the clones is absent; in the studies checked, under half of the shortfall reflects unresolved V genes, and no reason is known for the rest. That table furnishes V, J and clone size, whereas the DNA furnished D and trimming. In this sample the table shows approximately 190,000 clones, about 80% of which occur a single time. The ten largest clones represent around 5.2% of the sample.

The data derive from a study of blood T cell repertoires in COVID-19 (dated by TCRdb to the early 2020s). Regarding the study in general: The collaborator samples originated in the United States, Italy and Spain and spanned the acute and convalescent phases of COVID-19. The material from the prospective study consisted of cDNA or gDNA derived from T cells, B-cell-depleted T cells, or PBMCs. Subjects who had been exposed to COVID-19, were actively infected with it, or had recovered from it provided the deeply sampled blood TCRbeta repertoires that made up the dataset. The repertoires were released in a freely available public database meant as a resource for research on the immune response to SARS-CoV-2. The samples were drawn from two sources: the first 160 participants of the ongoing ImmuneRACE study, and 1,200 or so subjects contributed by 6 global collaborators. Sample metadata almost always included a de-identified subject ID, COVID-19 status, age in years and sex. HLA class I and class II types, where available, came from metadata supplied by the sample provider rather than from assay-based typing.

In the prospective study, participants were about 18 to 100 years old, resided in 24 geographic areas of the United States, and were enrolled through a virtual design. In the prospective study, participants were assigned to cohorts based on the clinical history participants reported in a screening survey and a study questionnaire. Each participant in the prospective study had whole blood, serum and a nasopharyngeal or oropharyngeal swab collected by mobile phlebotomists. Participants in the prospective study had the option to provide additional blood draws and questionnaires over a 2-month period. Blood samples from the prospective study were shipped frozen or at room temperature prior to DNA extraction. What the work shows at the level of the full study, not this receptor alone: The quantity of clinical and demographic metadata differed by source and by participant and was supplied without curation.

Sequences were obtained from PBMCs or T cells enriched from blood (not recorded which). This clonotype originated in a woman aged 55-69 years with acute COVID-19.

The CDR3 is CASNDEGGLTEAFF. Here is the DNA: TGTGCCAGCAACGATGAGGGGGGGCTGACTGAAGCTTTCTTT. The chain couples TRBV19 to TRBJ1-1; the D gene is perhaps TRBD1, from 6 matching bases. V is cut by 9 bases and J by 5 bases, and the space between the germline ends is 19 bases. The CDR3 measures 14 amino acids from cysteine to phenylalanine. Kept here is only the CDR3 DNA, which spans 42 bases and is read in frame from base 1. Sequences LNHDA (CDR1) and SQIVND (CDR2) are obtained from the germline V gene (reference sequence).